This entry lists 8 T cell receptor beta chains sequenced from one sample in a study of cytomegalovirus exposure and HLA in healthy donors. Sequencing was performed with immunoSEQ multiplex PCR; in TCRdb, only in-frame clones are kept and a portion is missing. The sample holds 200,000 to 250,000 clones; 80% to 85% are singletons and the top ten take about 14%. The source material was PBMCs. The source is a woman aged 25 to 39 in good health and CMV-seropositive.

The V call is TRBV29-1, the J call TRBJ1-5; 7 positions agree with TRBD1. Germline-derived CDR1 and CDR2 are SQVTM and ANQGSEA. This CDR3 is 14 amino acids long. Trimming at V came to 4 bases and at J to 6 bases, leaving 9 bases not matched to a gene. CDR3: CSVVIQGPGQPQHF. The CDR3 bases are TGCAGCGTTGTCATACAGGGGCCCGGTCAGCCCCAGCATTTT.

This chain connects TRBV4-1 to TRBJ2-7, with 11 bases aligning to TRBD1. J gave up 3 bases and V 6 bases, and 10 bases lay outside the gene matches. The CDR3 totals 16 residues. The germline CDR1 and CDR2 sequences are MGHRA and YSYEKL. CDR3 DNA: TGCGCCAGCAGGGAAATCGGGACAGGGGGTTACTACGAGCAGTACTTC. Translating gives CASREIGTGGYYEQYF.

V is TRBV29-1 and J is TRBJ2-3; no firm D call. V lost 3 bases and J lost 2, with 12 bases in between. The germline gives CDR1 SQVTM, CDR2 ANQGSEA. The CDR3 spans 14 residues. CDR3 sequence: CSVERRRDTDTQYF. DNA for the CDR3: TGCAGCGTTGAGAGACGTAGGGACACAGATACGCAGTATTTT.

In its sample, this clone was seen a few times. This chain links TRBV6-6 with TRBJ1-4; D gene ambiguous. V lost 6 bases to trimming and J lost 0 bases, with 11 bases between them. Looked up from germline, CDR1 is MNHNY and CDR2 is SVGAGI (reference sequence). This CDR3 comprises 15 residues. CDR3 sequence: CASRWTAATNEKLFF. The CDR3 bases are TGTGCCAGCAGATGGACGGCTGCAACTAATGAAAAACTGTTTTTT.

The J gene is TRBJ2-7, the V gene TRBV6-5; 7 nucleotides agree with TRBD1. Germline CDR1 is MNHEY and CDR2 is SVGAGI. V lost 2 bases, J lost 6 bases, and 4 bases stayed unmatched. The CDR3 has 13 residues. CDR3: CASSYPTGIEQYF. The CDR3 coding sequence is TGTGCCAGCAGTTACCCGACAGGGATCGAGCAGTACTTC.

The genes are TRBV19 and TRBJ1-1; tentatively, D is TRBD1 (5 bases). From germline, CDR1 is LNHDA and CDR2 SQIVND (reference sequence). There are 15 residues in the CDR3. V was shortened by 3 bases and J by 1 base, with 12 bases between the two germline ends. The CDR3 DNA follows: TGTGCCAGTAGTATTCGGCGGGGGTGGAACACTGAAGCTTTCTTT. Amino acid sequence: CASSIRRGWNTEAFF. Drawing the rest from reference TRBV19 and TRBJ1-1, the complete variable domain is DGGITQSPKYLFRKEGQNVTLSCEQNLNHDAMYWYRQDPGQGLRLIYYSQIVNDFQKGDIAEGYSVSREKKESFPLTVTSAQKNPTAFYLCASSIRRGWNTEAFFGQGTRLTVV.

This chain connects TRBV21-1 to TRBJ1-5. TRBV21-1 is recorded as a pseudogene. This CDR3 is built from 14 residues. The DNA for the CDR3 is TGTGCCAGCAGCAAAGCGTCGAGGGGACGGCCCCAGCATTTT. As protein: CASSKASRGRPQHF.

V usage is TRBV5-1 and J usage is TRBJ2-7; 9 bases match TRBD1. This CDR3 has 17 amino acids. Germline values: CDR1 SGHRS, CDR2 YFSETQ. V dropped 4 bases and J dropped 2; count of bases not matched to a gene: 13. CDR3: CASSDIGQGKSPYEQYF. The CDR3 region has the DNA TGCGCCAGCAGCGACATAGGACAGGGGAAGTCACCCTACGAGCAGTACTTC.